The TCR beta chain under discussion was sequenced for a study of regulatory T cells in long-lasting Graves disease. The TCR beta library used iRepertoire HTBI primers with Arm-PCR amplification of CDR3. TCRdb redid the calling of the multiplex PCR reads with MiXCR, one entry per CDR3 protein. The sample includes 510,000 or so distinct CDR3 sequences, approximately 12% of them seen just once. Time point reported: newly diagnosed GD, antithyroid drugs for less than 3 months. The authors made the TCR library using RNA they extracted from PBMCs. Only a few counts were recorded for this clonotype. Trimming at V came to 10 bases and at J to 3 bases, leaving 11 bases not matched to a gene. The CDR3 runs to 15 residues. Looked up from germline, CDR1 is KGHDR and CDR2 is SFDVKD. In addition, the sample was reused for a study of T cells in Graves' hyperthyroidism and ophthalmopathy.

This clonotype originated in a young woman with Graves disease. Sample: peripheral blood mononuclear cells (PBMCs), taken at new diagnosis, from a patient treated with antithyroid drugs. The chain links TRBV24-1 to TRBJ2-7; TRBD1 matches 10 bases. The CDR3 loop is CATSGWDRGIYEQYF. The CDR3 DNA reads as TGTGCCACTTCCGGGTGGGACAGGGGAATCTACGAGCAGTACTTC.